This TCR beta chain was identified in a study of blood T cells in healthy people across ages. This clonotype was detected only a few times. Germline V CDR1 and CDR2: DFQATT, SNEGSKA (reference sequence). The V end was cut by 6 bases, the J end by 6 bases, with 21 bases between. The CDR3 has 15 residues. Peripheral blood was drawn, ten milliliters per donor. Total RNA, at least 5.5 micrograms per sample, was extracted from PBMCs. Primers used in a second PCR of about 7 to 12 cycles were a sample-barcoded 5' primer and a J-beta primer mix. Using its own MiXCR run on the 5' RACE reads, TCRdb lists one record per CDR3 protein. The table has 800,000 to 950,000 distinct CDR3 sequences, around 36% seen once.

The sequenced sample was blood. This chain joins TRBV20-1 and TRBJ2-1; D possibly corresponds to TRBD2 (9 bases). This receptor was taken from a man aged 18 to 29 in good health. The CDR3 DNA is TGCAGTGCCCCCCGGACAGGGCGGGAGGGCAATGAGCAGTTCTTC. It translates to CSAPRTGREGNEQFF.